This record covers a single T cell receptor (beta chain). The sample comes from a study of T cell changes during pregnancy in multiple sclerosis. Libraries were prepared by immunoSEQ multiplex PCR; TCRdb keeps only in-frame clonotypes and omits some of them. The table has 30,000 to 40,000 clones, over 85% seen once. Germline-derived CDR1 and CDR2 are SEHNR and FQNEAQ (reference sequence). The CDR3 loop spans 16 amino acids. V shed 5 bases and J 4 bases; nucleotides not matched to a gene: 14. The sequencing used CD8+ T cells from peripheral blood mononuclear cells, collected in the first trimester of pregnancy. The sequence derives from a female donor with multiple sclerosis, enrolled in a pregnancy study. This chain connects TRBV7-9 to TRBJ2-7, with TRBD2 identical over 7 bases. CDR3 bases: TGTGCCAGCAGCCCCATTTTGTGGGAGGGCCCATACGAGCAGTACTTC. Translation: CASSPILWEGPYEQYF. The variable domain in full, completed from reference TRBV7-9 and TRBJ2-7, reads DTGVSQNPRHKITKRGQNVTFRCDPISEHNRLYWYRQTLGQGPEFLTYFQNEAQLEKSRLLSDRFSAERPKGSFSTLEIQRTEQGDSAMYLCASSPILWEGPYEQYFGPGTRLTVT.